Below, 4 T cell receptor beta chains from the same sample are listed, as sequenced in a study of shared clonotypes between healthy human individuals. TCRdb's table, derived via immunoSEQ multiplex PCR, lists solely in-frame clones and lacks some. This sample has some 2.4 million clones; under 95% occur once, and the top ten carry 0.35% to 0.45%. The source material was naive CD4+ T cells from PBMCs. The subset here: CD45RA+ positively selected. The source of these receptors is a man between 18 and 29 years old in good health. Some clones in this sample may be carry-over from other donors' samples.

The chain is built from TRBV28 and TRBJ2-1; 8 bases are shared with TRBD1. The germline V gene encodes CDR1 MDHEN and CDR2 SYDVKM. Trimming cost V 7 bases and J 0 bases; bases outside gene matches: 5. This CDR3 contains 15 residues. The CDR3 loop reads CASTGDRSSYNEQFF. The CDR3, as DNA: TGTGCCAGCACCGGGGACAGGAGCTCCTACAATGAGCAGTTCTTC. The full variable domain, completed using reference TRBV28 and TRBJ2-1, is DVKVTQSSRYLVKRTGEKVFLECVQDMDHENMFWYRQDPGLGLRLIYFSYDVKMKEKGDIPEGYSVSREKKERFSLILESASTNQTSMYLCASTGDRSSYNEQFFGPGTRLTVL.

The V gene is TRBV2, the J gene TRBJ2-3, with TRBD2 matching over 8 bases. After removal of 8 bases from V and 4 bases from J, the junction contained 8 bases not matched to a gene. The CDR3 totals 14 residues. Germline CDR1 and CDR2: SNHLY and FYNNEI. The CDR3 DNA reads TGTGCCAGCGGCGGGGGACTAGTGCCAGATACGCAGTATTTT. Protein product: CASGGGLVPDTQYF.

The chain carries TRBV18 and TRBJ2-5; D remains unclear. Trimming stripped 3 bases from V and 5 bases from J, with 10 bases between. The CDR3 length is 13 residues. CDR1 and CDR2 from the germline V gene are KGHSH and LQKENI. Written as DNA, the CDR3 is TGTGCCAGCTCACCTCGCACGAGGGAGACCCAGTACTTC. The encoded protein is CASSPRTRETQYF.

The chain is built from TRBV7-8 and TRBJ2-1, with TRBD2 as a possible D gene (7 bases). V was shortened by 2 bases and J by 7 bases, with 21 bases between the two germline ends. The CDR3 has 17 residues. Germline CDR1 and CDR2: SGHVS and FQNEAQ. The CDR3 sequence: CASSLTAQRTRGNEQFF. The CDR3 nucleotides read TGTGCCAGCAGCTTAACGGCCCAAAGGACTAGGGGGAATGAGCAGTTCTTC.